This T cell receptor beta chain is drawn from a study of T cell responses to AZD1222 COVID-19 vaccine. Measured with immunoSEQ multiplex PCR; TCRdb has only the in-frame clones, and not every one. The data show roughly 150,000 clones, with around 91% seen just once and 5% held by the top ten. V lost 6 bases and J lost 2, with 10 bases in between. Germline CDR1 ENHRY, CDR2 SYGVKD. The CDR3 extends over 13 amino acids. The receptor was derived from an adult in good health. The genes are TRBV10-3 and TRBJ2-5, with TRBD2 as a possible D gene (6 bases). Sequenced material: peripheral blood, taken on day 0 of AZD1222 vaccination. CDR3: CAISRDSQETQYF. The CDR3 DNA follows: TGTGCCATCAGCAGGGACTCGCAAGAGACCCAGTACTTC.